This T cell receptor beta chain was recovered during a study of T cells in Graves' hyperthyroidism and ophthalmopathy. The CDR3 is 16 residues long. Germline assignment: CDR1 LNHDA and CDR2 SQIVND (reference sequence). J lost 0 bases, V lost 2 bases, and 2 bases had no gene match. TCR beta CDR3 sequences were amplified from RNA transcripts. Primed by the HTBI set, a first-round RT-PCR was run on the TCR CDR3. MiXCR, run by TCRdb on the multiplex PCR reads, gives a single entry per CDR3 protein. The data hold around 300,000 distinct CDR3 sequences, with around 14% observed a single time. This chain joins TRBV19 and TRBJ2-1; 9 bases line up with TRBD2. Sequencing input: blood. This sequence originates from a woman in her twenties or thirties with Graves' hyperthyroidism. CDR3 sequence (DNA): TGTGCCAGTAGTATACGAGCGGGAGGCTCCTACAATGAGCAGTTCTTC. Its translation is CASSIRAGGSYNEQFF.